This passage covers 25 T cell receptor beta chains from one sample sequenced in a study of blood T cell repertoires in COVID-19 (dated by TCRdb to the early 2020s). The receptor library was made with the immunoSEQ multiplex PCR assay. The table comes from immuneACCESS by way of TCRdb, which keeps in-frame sequences with V and J called. Part of the clones is missing from these tables; in studies checked, under half for an unresolved V gene and the rest for unknown reasons. Here the sample has 200,000 to 250,000 clones; just over 85% occur a single time. Of the sample, 1.2% to 1.5% falls within the top ten clones. The sample consisted of peripheral blood. The receptors come from an elderly man with acute or convalescent COVID-19.

This rearrangement joins TRBV7-9 to TRBJ2-5, with 9 bases lining up with TRBD1. This CDR3 is 14 amino acids long. Germline lookup yields CDR1 SEHNR and CDR2 FQNEAQ (reference sequence). The J segment lost 5 bases and the V segment lost 5 bases, leaving 6 bases of the junction unmatched. The CDR3 here is CASSPTGTGETQYF. Here the CDR3 DNA reads TGTGCCAGCAGCCCAACCGGGACAGGGGAGACCCAGTACTTC.

The rearrangement uses TRBV5-1 and TRBJ2-7; unclear D gene. With 4 bases removed from V and 2 bases from J, the gap between germline ends came to 13 bases. The CDR3 runs 14 residues. Germline assignment: CDR1 SGHRS and CDR2 YFSETQ. CDR3 bases: TGCGCCAGCAGCCCGGCTCTAGATCCCTACGAGCAGTACTTC. Residues: CASSPALDPYEQYF.

This clone has just a few counts. This chain joins TRBV10-2 and TRBJ1-4; D uncertain. The CDR3 is made up of 12 amino acids. The ends were cut back, 0 bases at V and 8 bases at J, with 4 bases in the middle. CDR1 is WSHSY and CDR2 is SAAADI in the germline V gene. CDR3 sequence reads: CASSESREKLFF. CDR3 nucleotides: TGCGCCAGCAGTGAGTCTCGGGAAAAACTGTTTTTT.

This chain uses TRBV5-1 with TRBJ2-3, with unresolved D. Germline CDR1 reads SGHRS; CDR2 reads YFSETQ. This CDR3 region has 14 residues. Trimming took off 2 bases at V and 0 bases at J, with 7 bases between the two ends. Here the CDR3 reads CASSFVGSTDTQYF. CDR3 sequence (DNA): TGCGCCAGCAGCTTTGTCGGTAGCACAGATACGCAGTATTTT.

V gene TRBV6-2 or TRBV6-3 combines with J gene TRBJ2-1; perhaps TRBD2 as D (6 bases). The germline gives CDR1 MNHEY, CDR2 SVGEGT. The CDR3 loop spans 13 amino acids. Trimming cost V 2 bases and J 8 bases, with 10 bases left between them. CDR3 in amino acids: CASSYGLAYEQFF. DNA of the CDR3: TGTGCCAGCAGTTACGGCCTAGCGTATGAGCAGTTCTTC.

This chain's CDR3 is CASSTGTTPYEQYF. Here the CDR3 DNA reads TGTGCCAGCAGTACTGGGACAACCCCCTACGAGCAGTACTTC. V and J are TRBV6-5 and TRBJ2-7; maybe TRBD1 (6 bases). This CDR3 has 14 residues. In germline, CDR1 is MNHEY, CDR2 SVGAGI. The V and J ends lost 5 bases and 2 bases respectively, with 13 bases between them.

V usage is TRBV19 and J usage is TRBJ2-1, with a weak D call TRBD2 (6 bases). This CDR3 is built from 17 residues. V was shortened by 2 bases and J by 4 bases, with 18 bases between the two germline ends. Germline CDR1 and CDR2: LNHDA and SQIVND (reference sequence). This CDR3 is CASSIIPGTGIYNEQFF. CDR3 DNA sequence: TGTGCCAGTAGTATAATACCCGGGACTGGAATTTACAATGAGCAGTTCTTC.

The J gene is TRBJ2-5, the V gene TRBV4-1; the D gene is possibly TRBD1 (5 bases). V lost 1 base to trimming and J lost 1 base, with 7 bases between them. From germline, CDR1 is MGHRA and CDR2 YSYEKL. This CDR3 is 14 amino acids long. The CDR3, as DNA: TGCGCCAGCAGCCAAGGTACAGGCCAAGAGACCCAGTACTTC. Translated: CASSQGTGQETQYF.

V and J are TRBV4-2 and TRBJ1-6; weak D call: TRBD1 (6 bases). In germline, CDR1 is LGHNA, CDR2 YNFKEQ. With 0 bases removed from V and 5 bases from J, the gap between germline ends came to 14 bases. CDR3 size: 17 residues. The CDR3 here is CASSQDYTGTNNSPLHF. The CDR3 bases are TGTGCCAGCAGCCAAGATTATACAGGGACTAATAATTCACCCCTCCACTTT.

The chain's CDR3 is CASSYFPILGTGAYNEQFF. CDR3 nucleotide sequence: TGTGCCAGCAGTTACTTCCCTATCTTAGGGACAGGGGCGTACAATGAGCAGTTCTTC. This chain joins TRBV6-2 or TRBV6-3 and TRBJ2-1; 10 nucleotides match TRBD1. CDR3 size: 19 residues. V shed 1 base, J shed 4 bases, and the junction held 13 bases outside the gene matches. Germline CDR1 and CDR2: MNHEY and SVGEGT.

The chain combines TRBV19 with TRBJ1-2; possibly TRBD1 for D (5 bases). There are 15 residues in the CDR3. V lost 5 bases and J lost 3, with 16 bases in between. Per germline, CDR1 LNHDA and CDR2 SQIVND (reference sequence). The CDR3 sequence: CASSEQAKRDYGYTF. The CDR3, as DNA: TGTGCCAGTAGTGAACAGGCTAAGAGAGACTATGGCTACACCTTC.

This clone was detected many times. The chain links TRBV7-9 to TRBJ2-2, with D perhaps TRBD2 (5 bases). CDR1 is SEHNR, CDR2 FQNEAQ, per germline (reference sequence). V gave up 7 bases and J gave up 2 bases, with 20 bases separating them. CDR3 size: 17 residues. For the CDR3, the DNA is TGTGCCAGCAACTTTCCTGGTCGGGGTATTAACACCGGGGAGCTGTTTTTT. Translating it yields CASNFPGRGINTGELFF.

Only a few counts were recorded for this clone. The V gene is TRBV11-2, the J gene TRBJ2-2; D perhaps matches TRBD1 (5 bases). V lost 4 bases and J 0 bases, leaving 12 bases between the germline ends. The V gene's germline CDR1 is SGHAT and CDR2 FQNNGV. The CDR3 contains 16 residues. The CDR3 protein is CASSSWGRANTGELFF. The CDR3 DNA sequence: TGTGCCAGCAGCTCCTGGGGCCGCGCGAACACCGGGGAGCTGTTTTTT.

The sample holds a few counts of this clone. The chain recombines TRBV3-1 (or the pseudogene TRBV3-2) with TRBJ1-1; D is unresolved. V lost 6 bases to trimming and J lost 1 base, with 15 bases between them. The CDR3 is made up of 15 amino acids. Germline CDR1 is LGHDT and CDR2 is YNNKEL (reference sequence). The CDR3 protein is CASSKADVRNTEAFF. Written as DNA, the CDR3 is TGTGCCAGCAGTAAAGCGGACGTCAGGAACACTGAAGCTTTCTTT.

The V gene is TRBV10-3, the J gene TRBJ2-5, with 7 positions matching TRBD1. Germline V gene data show CDR1 as ENHRY and CDR2 as SYGVKD. The CDR3 is made up of 13 amino acids. V shed 6 bases, J shed 2 bases, and the junction held 3 bases outside the gene matches. The CDR3, as DNA: TGTGCCATCAGCTACAGGGGACAAGAGACCCAGTACTTC. As protein: CAISYRGQETQYF.

The chain links TRBV19 to TRBJ1-2, with D uncertain. Trimming took off 1 base at V and 2 bases at J, with 8 bases between the two ends. Germline V gene sequence: CDR1 LNHDA, CDR2 SQIVND (reference sequence). This CDR3 has 14 residues. The CDR3 loop is CASSIGGRNYGYTF. In DNA, the CDR3 is TGTGCCAGTAGTATAGGTGGCCGCAACTATGGCTACACCTTC.

V is TRBV3-1 (or the pseudogene TRBV3-2) and J is TRBJ2-2, with 7 bases identical to TRBD1. Per the germline V gene, CDR1 is LGHDT and CDR2 is YNNKEL (reference sequence). The CDR3 sequence is 19 residues long. With 0 bases clipped from V and 5 bases from J, the junction kept 15 bases outside the gene matches. CDR3 bases: TGTGCCAGCAGCCAAGAGGGTCTCCGGGTTGGGACAGTAACCGGGGAGCTGTTTTTT. Residues: CASSQEGLRVGTVTGELFF.

The chain couples TRBV3-1 (or the pseudogene TRBV3-2) to TRBJ2-7; 7 bases fit TRBD1. The length of the CDR3 is 15 residues. The germline CDR1 and CDR2 sequences are LGHDT and YNNKEL (reference sequence). V lost 7 bases and J lost 4; bases outside the gene matches: 13. The CDR3 nucleotides are TGTGCCAGCACCTCTTCCGACAGGGCGAATTACGAGCAGTACTTC. Protein: CASTSSDRANYEQYF.

J is TRBJ1-3 and V is TRBV7-8, with TRBD1 matching 12 bases. Per the germline V gene, CDR1 is SGHVS and CDR2 is FQNEAQ. Trimming cost V 6 bases and J 0 bases; bases outside gene matches: 9. CDR3 size: 18 residues. The CDR3 DNA reads TGTGCCAGCAGTCCGGGACAGGGGGCTTTCCGCTCTGGAAACACCATATATTTT. It is translated as CASSPGQGAFRSGNTIYF.

The chain employs TRBV3-1 (or the pseudogene TRBV3-2) and TRBJ1-4; the match to TRBD1 covers 10 bases. V gave up 5 bases and J gave up 7 bases; unmatched junction bases: 4. Germline V CDR1 and CDR2: LGHDT, YNNKEL (reference sequence). The CDR3 runs to 14 residues. CDR3 nucleotide sequence: TGTGCCAGCAGCGGGACAGGGGAAGGTGAAAAACTGTTTTTT. Translating gives CASSGTGEGEKLFF.

The gene calls are TRBV2 and TRBJ2-5; 9 bases align to TRBD1. The CDR3 spans 13 residues. V was pared by 6 bases and J by 6 bases, with 5 bases of the junction left unmatched. CDR1 is SNHLY, CDR2 FYNNEI, per germline. The CDR3 DNA follows: TGTGCCAGCAGGTGGGACAGGGAGAAGACCCAGTACTTC. Residues: CASRWDREKTQYF.

DNA for the CDR3: TGTGCCATCAGAGGACTGTCCTATGGCTACACCTTC. Its translation is CAIRGLSYGYTF. The chain carries TRBV10-3 and TRBJ1-2; D unclear. From germline, CDR1 is ENHRY and CDR2 SYGVKD. V gave up 6 bases and J gave up 4 bases, with 9 bases separating them. This CDR3 is built from 12 residues.

V is TRBV9 and J is TRBJ1-4, with 8 bases identical to TRBD1. Losses at the gene ends were 4 bases for V and 3 bases for J; bases not matched to a gene: 8. CDR1 and CDR2 from the germline V gene are SGDLS and YYNGEE. This CDR3 is built from 16 residues. The CDR3 sequence is CASSFQTGAPNEKLFF. Written as DNA, the CDR3 is TGTGCCAGCAGCTTTCAGACAGGGGCGCCTAATGAAAAACTGTTTTTT.

This clone turned up a few times. V gene TRBV5-8 combines with J gene TRBJ1-6, with 9 bases that match TRBD1. The CDR3 runs to 19 residues. V shed 2 bases and J 6 bases; nucleotides not matched to a gene: 15. Looked up from germline, CDR1 is SGHTS and CDR2 is YDEGEE. The CDR3 reads CASSFSSGQGPRGNSPLHF. CDR3 nucleotides: TGTGCCAGCAGCTTTTCTTCGGGACAGGGTCCCCGCGGTAATTCACCCCTCCACTTT.

This clone was seen only once. The CDR3 region has the DNA TGTGCCAGCAGCCTCCGACAGGGAACCTACAATGAGCAGTTCTTC. This codes for CASSLRQGTYNEQFF. The chain links TRBV4-2 to TRBJ2-1; TRBD1 matches at 7 bases. This CDR3 contains 15 residues. Germline CDR1 reads LGHNA; CDR2 reads YNFKEQ. The V segment lost 4 bases and the J segment 2 bases; nucleotides outside the gene matches: 5.